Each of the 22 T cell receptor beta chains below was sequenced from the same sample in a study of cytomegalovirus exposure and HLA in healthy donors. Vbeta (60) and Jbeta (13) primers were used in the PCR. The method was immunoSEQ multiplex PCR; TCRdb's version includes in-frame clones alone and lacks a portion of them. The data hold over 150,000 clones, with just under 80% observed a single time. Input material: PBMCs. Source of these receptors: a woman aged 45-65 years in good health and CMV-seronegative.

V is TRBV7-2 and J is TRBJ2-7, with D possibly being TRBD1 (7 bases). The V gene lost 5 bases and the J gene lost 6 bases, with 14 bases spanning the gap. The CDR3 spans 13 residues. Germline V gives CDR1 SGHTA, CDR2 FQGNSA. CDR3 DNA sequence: TGTGCCAGCAGCCAGTCTCAGGGGGGCGAGCAGTACTTC. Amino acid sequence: CASSQSQGGEQYF.

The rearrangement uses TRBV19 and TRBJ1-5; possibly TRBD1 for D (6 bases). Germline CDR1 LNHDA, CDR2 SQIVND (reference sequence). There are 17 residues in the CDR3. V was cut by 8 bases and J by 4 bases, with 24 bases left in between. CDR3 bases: TGTGCCAGTCTAGGACTCCGGCGGGGGGCTGGTAATCAGCCCCAGCATTTT. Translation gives CASLGLRRGAGNQPQHF. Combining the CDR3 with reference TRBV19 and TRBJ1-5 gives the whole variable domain DGGITQSPKYLFRKEGQNVTLSCEQNLNHDAMYWYRQDPGQGLRLIYYSQIVNDFQKGDIAEGYSVSREKKESFPLTVTSAQKNPTAFYLCASLGLRRGAGNQPQHFGDGTRLSIL.

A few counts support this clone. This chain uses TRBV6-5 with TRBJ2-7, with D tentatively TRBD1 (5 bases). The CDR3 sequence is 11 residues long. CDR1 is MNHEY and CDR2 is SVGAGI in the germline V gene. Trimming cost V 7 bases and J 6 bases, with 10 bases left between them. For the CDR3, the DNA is TGTGCCAGCACCGACAGTTTCGAGCAGTACTTC. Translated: CASTDSFEQYF.

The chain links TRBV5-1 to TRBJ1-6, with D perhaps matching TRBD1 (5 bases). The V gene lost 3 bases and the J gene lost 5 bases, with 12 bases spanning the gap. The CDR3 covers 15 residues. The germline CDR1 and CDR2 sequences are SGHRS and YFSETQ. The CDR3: CASSSTSRDNSPLHF. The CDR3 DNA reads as TGCGCCAGCAGCTCCACCAGCAGGGATAATTCACCCCTCCACTTT.

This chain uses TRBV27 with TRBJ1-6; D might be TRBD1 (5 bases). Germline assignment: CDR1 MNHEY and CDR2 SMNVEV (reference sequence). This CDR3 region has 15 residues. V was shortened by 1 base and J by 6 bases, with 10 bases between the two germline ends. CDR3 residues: CASSLLGLINSPLHF. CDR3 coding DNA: TGTGCCAGCAGTTTATTGGGACTGATTAATTCACCCCTCCACTTT.

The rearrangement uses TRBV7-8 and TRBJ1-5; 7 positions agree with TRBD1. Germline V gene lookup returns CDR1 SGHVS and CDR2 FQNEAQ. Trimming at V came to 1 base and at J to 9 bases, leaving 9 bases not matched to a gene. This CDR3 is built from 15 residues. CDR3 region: CASSLVATGSGPQHF. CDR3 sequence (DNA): TGTGCCAGCAGCTTAGTGGCGACAGGGAGCGGGCCCCAGCATTTT.

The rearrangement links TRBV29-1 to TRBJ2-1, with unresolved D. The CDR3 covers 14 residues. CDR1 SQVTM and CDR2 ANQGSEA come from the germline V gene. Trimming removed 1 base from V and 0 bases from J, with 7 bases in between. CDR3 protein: CSVEGPRSYNEQFF. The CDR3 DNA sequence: TGCAGCGTTGAAGGGCCACGCTCCTACAATGAGCAGTTCTTC.

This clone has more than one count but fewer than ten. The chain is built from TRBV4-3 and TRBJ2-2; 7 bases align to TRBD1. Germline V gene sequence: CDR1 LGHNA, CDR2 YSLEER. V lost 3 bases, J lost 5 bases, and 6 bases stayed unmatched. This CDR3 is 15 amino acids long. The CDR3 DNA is TGCGCCAGCAGCCAGGCTGACAGGGAAACCGGGGAGCTGTTTTTT. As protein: CASSQADRETGELFF.

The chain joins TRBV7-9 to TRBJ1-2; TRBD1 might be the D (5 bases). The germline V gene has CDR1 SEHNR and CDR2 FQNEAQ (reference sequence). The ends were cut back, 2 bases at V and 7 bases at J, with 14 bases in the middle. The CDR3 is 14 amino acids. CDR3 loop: CASSLSGSGGGYTF. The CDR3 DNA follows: TGTGCCAGCAGCTTATCAGGGTCAGGTGGTGGCTACACCTTC.

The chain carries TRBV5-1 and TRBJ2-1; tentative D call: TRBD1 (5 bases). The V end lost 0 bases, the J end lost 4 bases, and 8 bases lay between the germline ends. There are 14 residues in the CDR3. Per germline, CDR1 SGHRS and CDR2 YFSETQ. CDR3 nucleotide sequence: TGCGCCAGCAGCTTGGAACCAGGGTACAATGAGCAGTTCTTC. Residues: CASSLEPGYNEQFF.

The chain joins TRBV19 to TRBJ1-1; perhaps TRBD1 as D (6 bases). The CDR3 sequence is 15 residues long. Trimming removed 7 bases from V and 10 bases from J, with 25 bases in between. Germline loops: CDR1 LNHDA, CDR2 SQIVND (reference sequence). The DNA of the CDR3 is TGTGCCAGTAATTTGGTCGCAGGGGTTTTGGTTGGAGCTTTCTTT. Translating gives CASNLVAGVLVGAFF. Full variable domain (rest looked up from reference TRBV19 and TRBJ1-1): DGGITQSPKYLFRKEGQNVTLSCEQNLNHDAMYWYRQDPGQGLRLIYYSQIVNDFQKGDIAEGYSVSREKKESFPLTVTSAQKNPTAFYLCASNLVAGVLVGAFFGQGTRLTVV.

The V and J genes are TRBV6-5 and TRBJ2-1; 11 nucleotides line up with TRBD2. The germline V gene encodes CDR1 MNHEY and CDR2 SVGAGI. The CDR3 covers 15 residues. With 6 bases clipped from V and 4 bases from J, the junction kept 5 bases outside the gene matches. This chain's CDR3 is CASSLTSGEYNEQFF. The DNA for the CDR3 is TGTGCCAGCAGCCTGACTAGCGGGGAATACAATGAGCAGTTCTTC.

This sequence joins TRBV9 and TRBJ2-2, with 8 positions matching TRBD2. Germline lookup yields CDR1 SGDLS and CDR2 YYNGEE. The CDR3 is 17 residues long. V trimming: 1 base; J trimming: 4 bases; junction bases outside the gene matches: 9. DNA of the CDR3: TGTGCCAGCAGCGTAAGAGGTAGACTAGCGCGCACCGGGGAGCTGTTTTTT. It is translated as CASSVRGRLARTGELFF.

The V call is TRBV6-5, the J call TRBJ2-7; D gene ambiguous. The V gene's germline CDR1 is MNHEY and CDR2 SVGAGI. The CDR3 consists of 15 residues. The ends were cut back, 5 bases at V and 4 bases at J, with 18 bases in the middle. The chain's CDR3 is CASSPSSLYLYEQYF. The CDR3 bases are TGTGCCAGCAGTCCCTCCTCCCTCTACCTTTACGAGCAGTACTTC.

CDR3 residues: CASSLVRGADSKFF. The CDR3 DNA reads as TGTGCCAGCAGCTTAGTTCGGGGGGCGGACTCAAAGTTCTTC. The genes are TRBV7-9 and TRBJ2-1, with a possible D match to TRBD2 (7 bases). Germline CDR1 and CDR2: SEHNR and FQNEAQ (reference sequence). V gave up 1 base and J gave up 14 bases, with 18 bases separating them. The CDR3 is made up of 14 amino acids. Combining the CDR3 with reference TRBV7-9 and TRBJ2-1 gives the whole variable domain DTGVSQNPRHKITKRGQNVTFRCDPISEHNRLYWYRQTLGQGPEFLTYFQNEAQLEKSRLLSDRFSAERPKGSFSTLEIQRTEQGDSAMYLCASSLVRGADSKFFGPGTRLTVL.

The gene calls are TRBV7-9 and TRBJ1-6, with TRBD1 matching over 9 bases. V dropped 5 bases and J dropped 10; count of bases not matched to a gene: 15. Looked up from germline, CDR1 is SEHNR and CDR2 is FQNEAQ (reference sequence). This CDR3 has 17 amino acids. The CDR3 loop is CASSPRDRAHHGSPLHF. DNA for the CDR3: TGTGCCAGCAGCCCGAGGGACAGGGCCCATCACGGGTCACCCCTCCACTTT.

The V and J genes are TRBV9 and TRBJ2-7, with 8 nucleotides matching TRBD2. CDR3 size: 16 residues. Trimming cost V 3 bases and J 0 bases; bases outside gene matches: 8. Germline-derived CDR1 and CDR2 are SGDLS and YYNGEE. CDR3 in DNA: TGTGCCAGCAGCGCCCACTGGCGGGGGGACTCCTACGAGCAGTACTTC. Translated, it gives CASSAHWRGDSYEQYF.

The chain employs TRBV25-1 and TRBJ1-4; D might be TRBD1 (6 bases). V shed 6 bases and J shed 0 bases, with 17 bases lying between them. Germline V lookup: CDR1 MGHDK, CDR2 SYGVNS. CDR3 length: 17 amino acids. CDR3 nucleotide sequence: TGTGCCAGCAGGCCGACGCGGGGGGCAACAACTAATGAAAAACTGTTTTTT. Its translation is CASRPTRGATTNEKLFF.

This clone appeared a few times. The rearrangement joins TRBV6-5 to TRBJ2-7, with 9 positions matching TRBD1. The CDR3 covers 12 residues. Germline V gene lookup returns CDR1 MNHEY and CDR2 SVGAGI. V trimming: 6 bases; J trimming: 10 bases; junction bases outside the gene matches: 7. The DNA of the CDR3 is TGTGCCAGCAGAAATACAGGGGGCTCCCAGTACTTC. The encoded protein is CASRNTGGSQYF.

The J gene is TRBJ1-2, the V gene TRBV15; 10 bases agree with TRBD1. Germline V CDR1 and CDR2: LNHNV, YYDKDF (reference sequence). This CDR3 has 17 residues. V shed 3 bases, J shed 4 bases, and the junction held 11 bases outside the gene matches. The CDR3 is CATSRPFDRGRVYGYTF. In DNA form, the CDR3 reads TGTGCCACCAGCAGGCCATTTGACAGGGGGCGCGTCTATGGCTACACCTTC.

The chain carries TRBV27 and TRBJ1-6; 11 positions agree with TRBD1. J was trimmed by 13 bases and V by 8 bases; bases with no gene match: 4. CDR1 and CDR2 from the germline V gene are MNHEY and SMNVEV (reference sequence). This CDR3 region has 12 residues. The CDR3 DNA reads TGTGCCAGCGGGACAGGGGGGGTCCCCCTCCACTTT. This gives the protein CASGTGGVPLHF.

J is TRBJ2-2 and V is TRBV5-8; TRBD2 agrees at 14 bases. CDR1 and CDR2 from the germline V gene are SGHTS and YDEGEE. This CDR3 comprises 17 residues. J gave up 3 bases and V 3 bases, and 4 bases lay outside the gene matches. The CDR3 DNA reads TGTGCCAGCAGCTCGGGACTAGCGGGAGACGACACCGGGGAGCTGTTTTTT. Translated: CASSSGLAGDDTGELFF.